The rows below give T cell receptor beta chains drawn from one sample of a study. Using its own MiXCR run on the 5' RACE reads, TCRdb lists one record per CDR3 protein. The sample comprises approximately 12,000 distinct CDR3 sequences, about 51% of which are singletons, and approximately 13% rests with the top ten. Sequenced input: tumor-infiltrating naive CD4+ T cells sorted from the breast tumor. The receptors derive from a female donor with breast cancer. The CDR3 runs from the conserved cysteine through the conserved F or W. The D gene is left open where the match is weak. Not all rows give a size; the values are once, few, many and, for expanded clones, a class.

V,size,J,D,CDR3,DNA
TRBV5-4,NA,TRBJ2-3,NA,CASSSSVTTKDTQYF,TGTGCCAGCAGCTCCTCGGTTACTACAAAAGATACGCAGTATTTT
TRBV12-3/TRBV12-4,few,TRBJ2-7,NA,CASSRPGGQLDF,TGTGCCAGCAGTCGGCCCGGAGGACAACTAGATTTC
TRBV7-9,few,TRBJ2-5,TRBD2,CASSSGGGLYGAQYF,TGTGCCAGCAGCTCCGGCGGGGGTCTCTATGGCGCCCAGTACTTC
TRBV10-3,NA,TRBJ2-3,NA,CAISESPTVTDTQYF,TGTGCCATCAGTGAGTCTCCCACAGTCACAGATACGCAGTATTTT
TRBV12-3/TRBV12-4,NA,TRBJ2-7,TRBD2,CASILPSGRDSIYEQYF,TGTGCCAGCATCCTACCTAGCGGGAGGGACTCCATCTACGAGCAGTACTTC
TRBV19,NA,TRBJ2-1,TRBD2,CASSGLAGGRIIF,TGTGCCAGTAGTGGACTAGCGGGAGGTCGGATCATCTTC
TRBV29-1,NA,TRBJ2-1,NA,CSVVTLRDFTHNEQFF,TGCAGCGTTGTGACGCTAAGGGACTTCACCCACAATGAGCAGTTCTTC
TRBV5-1,once,TRBJ2-7,NA,CASSLDAGTSGRQYF,TGCGCCAGCAGCTTGGACGCAGGGACCTCTGGTCGTCAGTACTTC
TRBV20-1,NA,TRBJ2-6,NA,CSARGASGANVLTF,TGCAGTGCTAGAGGGGCCTCTGGGGCCAACGTCCTGACTTTC
TRBV4-2,medium-sized,TRBJ1-2,NA,CASSQDGGKTGGTF,TGTGCCAGCAGCCAAGATGGAGGGAAAACGGGTGGCACCTTC
TRBV20-1,NA,TRBJ2-3,TRBD2,CSAARFTSGPMDTQYF,TGCAGTGCTGCCCGTTTCACTAGCGGTCCCATGGATACGCAGTATTTT
TRBV28,medium-sized,TRBJ1-2,TRBD1,CASSAFYEGAYGYTF,TGTGCCAGCAGTGCCTTCTACGAGGGGGCCTATGGCTACACCTTC
TRBV24-1,few,TRBJ2-1,TRBD1,CATSEPHRGKGSDEQFF,TGTGCCACCAGTGAACCTCACAGGGGGAAGGGGAGCGATGAGCAGTTCTTC
TRBV7-3,NA,TRBJ2-3,NA,CASSLRIAGASTDTQYF,TGTGCCAGCAGCTTAAGAATTGCCGGGGCAAGCACAGATACGCAGTATTTT
TRBV20-1,once,TRBJ1-1,NA,CSASSGGFSEAFF,TGCAGTGCTAGTTCCGGGGGGTTTTCTGAAGCTTTCTTT
TRBV20-1,few,TRBJ1-6,NA,CSARNPESNSPLHF,TGCAGTGCTAGAAACCCGGAGTCCAATTCACCCCTCCACTTT
TRBV5-1,NA,TRBJ2-2,NA,CASSLGPDGELFF,TGCGCCAGCAGCTTGGGCCCCGACGGGGAGCTGTTTTTT
TRBV29-1,NA,TRBJ2-7,TRBD1,CSAYRGYEQYF,TGCAGCGCCTACAGGGGTTACGAGCAGTACTTC
TRBV3-1,once,TRBJ2-5,TRBD2,CASSQLREGETQYF,TGTGCCAGCAGCCAACTCCGGGAGGGGGAGACCCAGTACTTC
TRBV7-2,NA,TRBJ1-5,NA,CASSLGGQPQHF,TGTGCCAGCAGCTTAGGGGGGCAGCCCCAGCATTTT
TRBV2,NA,TRBJ1-2,NA,CASSEAHTGVQDYTF,TGTGCCAGCAGTGAAGCGCATACCGGGGTCCAGGACTACACCTTC
TRBV20-1,NA,TRBJ2-1,NA,CGARADHEQFF,TGCGGTGCTAGAGCCGACCATGAGCAGTTCTTC
TRBV6-2/TRBV6-3,few,TRBJ1-5,NA,CASSSLDSLGDQPQHF,TGTGCCAGCAGTTCCCTAGACAGCCTTGGGGATCAGCCCCAGCATTTT
TRBV6-5,NA,TRBJ2-1,NA,CASNGLPSHNEQFF,TGTGCCAGCAATGGGTTACCGTCGCACAATGAGCAGTTCTTC
TRBV7-3,NA,TRBJ2-3,NA,CASSFSGPGVTDTQYF,TGTGCCAGCAGCTTCTCTGGGCCGGGGGTCACAGATACGCAGTATTTT
TRBV7-2,once,TRBJ1-5,NA,CASSLGIEEPQHF,TGTGCCAGCAGCTTAGGAATAGAGGAGCCCCAGCATTTT
TRBV12-3/TRBV12-4,once,TRBJ1-5,NA,CASSRGNQPQRF,TGTGCCAGCAGCAGGGGCAATCAGCCCCAGCGTTTT
TRBV12-3/TRBV12-4,NA,TRBJ2-1,TRBD2,CASRPLLGLANNEQFF,TGTGCCAGCAGGCCTCTCCTGGGACTAGCGAACAATGAGCAGTTCTTC
TRBV7-3,few,TRBJ2-1,NA,CASSLAVSGEQFF,TGTGCCAGCAGCTTAGCCGTCTCTGGCGAGCAGTTCTTC
TRBV29-1,few,TRBJ2-7,TRBD2,CSAHRGAYEQYF,TGCAGCGCCCACCGGGGGGCCTACGAGCAGTACTTC
TRBV5-1,few,TRBJ2-1,TRBD2,CASSLGLGRESSYNEQFF,TGCGCCAGCAGCTTGGGGCTGGGGCGGGAGAGCTCCTACAATGAGCAGTTCTTC
TRBV5-1,NA,TRBJ2-7,TRBD2,CASSLEGLAPYEQYF,TGCGCCAGCAGCTTGGAGGGACTAGCGCCCTACGAGCAGTACTTC
TRBV18,NA,TRBJ2-1,NA,CASSVEYGYNEQFF,TGTGCCAGCTCAGTGGAGTACGGGTACAATGAGCAGTTCTTC
TRBV20-1,NA,TRBJ1-2,TRBD1,CSARREGAGGYTF,TGCAGTGCTAGGCGGGAGGGGGCTGGGGGCTACACCTTC
TRBV20-1,few,TRBJ2-1,TRBD2,CSASRDGTRGNEQFF,TGCAGTGCTAGTCGGGACGGGACTAGGGGCAATGAGCAGTTCTTC
TRBV20-1,NA,TRBJ1-2,NA,CSARGLNNYGYTF,TGCAGTGCTAGGGGTCTGAATAACTATGGCTACACCTTC
TRBV6-2/TRBV6-3,NA,TRBJ2-5,NA,CASSPEETQYF,TGTGCCAGCAGTCCGGAAGAGACCCAGTACTTC
TRBV2,NA,TRBJ2-3,TRBD1,CASSEGTGARGDTQYF,TGTGCCAGCAGTGAGGGGACAGGGGCGCGCGGAGATACGCAGTATTTT
TRBV29-1,NA,TRBJ1-2,TRBD1,CSVTRDRGYGYTF,TGCAGCGTAACGCGGGACAGGGGCTATGGCTACACCTTC
TRBV4-1,few,TRBJ2-4,NA,CASSQDITQENIQYF,TGCGCCAGCAGCCAAGATATCACCCAGGAAAACATTCAGTACTTC
TRBV6-1,NA,TRBJ1-5,NA,CASSETVRTNQPQHF,TGTGCCAGCAGTGAAACAGTCAGGACTAATCAGCCCCAGCATTTT
TRBV7-8,NA,TRBJ2-1,TRBD2,CASSLAFAGGSYNEQFF,TGTGCCAGCAGCTTAGCGTTTGCGGGAGGGAGCTACAATGAGCAGTTCTTC
TRBV7-2,few,TRBJ2-1,NA,CASSFHNEQFF,TGTGCCAGCAGCTTCCACAATGAGCAGTTCTTC
TRBV7-6,NA,TRBJ2-5,NA,CASSLGVLGGETQYF,TGTGCCAGCAGCTTAGGGGTACTAGGAGGAGAGACCCAGTACTTC
TRBV12-3/TRBV12-4,few,TRBJ2-1,NA,CASSYIAVSSYNEQFF,TGTGCCAGCAGTTACATAGCGGTTAGCTCCTACAATGAGCAGTTCTTC
TRBV7-2,NA,TRBJ2-3,NA,CASSYAGSTDTQYF,TGTGCCAGCAGCTACGCAGGGAGCACAGATACGCAGTATTTT
TRBV9,NA,TRBJ1-1,NA,CASSKQGLDTEAFF,TGTGCCAGCAGCAAACAGGGTCTGGACACTGAAGCTTTCTTT
TRBV2,once,TRBJ1-4,NA,CASHGTTNKKLFF,TGTGCCAGCCATGGAACAACTAATAAAAAACTGTTTTTT